A single TCR beta chain is shown here with its context. Sequenced by immunoSEQ multiplex PCR; TCRdb stores in-frame clones only, minus some. The top ten clones hold 4.9% of a sample with 110,000 to 150,000 clones, 75% to 90% of them seen once. Germline lookup yields CDR1 SGHDN and CDR2 FVKESK. J lost 4 bases, V lost 0 bases, and 17 bases had no gene match. CDR3 length equals 19 residues. This specimen belongs to a study of control samples from healthy donors and cancer patients. The sample comprised blood. This TCR was recovered from a man aged 25 to 40 in good health. The V and J genes are TRBV14 and TRBJ1-2, with 7 bases that match TRBD1. The DNA of the CDR3 is TGTGCCAGCAGCCAAGACAGGGGGTTTTGGGGACCGGAAGCCTATGGCTACACCTTC. It yields the protein CASSQDRGFWGPEAYGYTF.